This T cell receptor beta chain was sequenced during a study of siplizumab effects on memory and regulatory T cells (dated by TCRdb to the late 2010s). Turning to the overall study: The effect of the anti-CD2 antibody siplizumab on alloreactive T-cell subsets was examined in allogeneic mixed lymphocyte reactions constructed from human PBMCs. The paper's findings and limits, for the study overall: In reactions with siplizumab, an average of about 69% of mappable alloreactive CD4+ clones were Treg-derived, compared with roughly 26% in control reactions. Siplizumab significantly reduced the cumulative frequency of alloreactive sequences traceable to unstimulated CD4+ memory T cells. Whether proliferating Tregs from siplizumab cultures actually had suppressive function was not functionally confirmed. Unstimulated naive T cells appeared to be more diverse than memory T cells, and naive cells seemed to make a substantial contribution to the alloresponse. Sequences below about 10^-5 frequency were poorly captured, so only a minor fraction of alloreactive clones could be mapped to unstimulated subsets. Roughly 80-97% of proliferating CD4+ or CD8+ clones could not be assigned a naive or memory phenotype.

The library was made by the immunoSEQ multiplex PCR assay. Each sample had some 94,000 TCR templates assayed by the deep sequencing platform. Genomic DNA extracted from sorted T cells was used for TCRbeta CDR3 sequencing. Regarding the original processing steps: Clonal analysis of TCRbeta CDR3 data was done in the R programming language. Comparing unstimulated samples against CFSE-low samples taken after the reaction was how alloreactive CD4+ and CD8+ clones were defined. By matching sequences to the repertoires of sorted unstimulated Treg and non-Treg cells, each alloreactive CD4+ clone was assigned a regulatory or non-regulatory origin. This is the immuneACCESS table as TCRdb keeps it, with only in-frame sequences that have V and J called. A part of the clones is gone; compared with another copy, unresolved V genes explain less than half, and the rest is unexplained. The DNA gave D and trimming, while V, J and clone size come from that table. The sample records 80,000 to 95,000 clones, more than 85% of which are singletons. 18% of the sample rests with the top ten.

Measured from the cysteine to the phenylalanine, the CDR3 is 16 residues long. Only the CDR3 DNA stays, 48 bases, in frame from base 1. From the germline V gene, CDR1 is SGHVS and CDR2 is FNYEAQ. V lost 6 bases and J lost 0 bases, and the count of bases not matched to a germline gene is 8. Sorted unstimulated T cells and proliferating T cells recovered from mixed lymphocyte reactions were subjected to TCRbeta CDR3 sequencing. Fresh whole blood from approximately 10 HLA-typed healthy donors was used to isolate PBMCs. This clone was seen a single time. Which antigen it targets is not known. Base-call qualities are not available, and no considerably larger clone is one nucleotide away.

This TCR was recovered from a human donor in good health. The material sequenced was CD8+ T cells sorted from blood. Recombination joined TRBV7-6 with TRBJ2-1; 7 bases in between match TRBD1. At the DNA level, the sequence is TGTGCCAGCAGAACCGGGACAGTGAGCTCCTACAATGAGCAGTTCTTC. Protein translation: CASRTGTVSSYNEQFF. The entire variable domain, with the stretches around the CDR3 drawn from the reference TRBV7-6 and TRBJ2-1 proteins, is GAGVSQSPRYKVTKRGQDVALRCDPISGHVSLYWYRQALGQGPEFLTYFNYEAQQDKSGLPNDRFSAERPEGSISTLTIQRTEQRDSAMYRCASRTGTVSSYNEQFFGPGTRLTVL.